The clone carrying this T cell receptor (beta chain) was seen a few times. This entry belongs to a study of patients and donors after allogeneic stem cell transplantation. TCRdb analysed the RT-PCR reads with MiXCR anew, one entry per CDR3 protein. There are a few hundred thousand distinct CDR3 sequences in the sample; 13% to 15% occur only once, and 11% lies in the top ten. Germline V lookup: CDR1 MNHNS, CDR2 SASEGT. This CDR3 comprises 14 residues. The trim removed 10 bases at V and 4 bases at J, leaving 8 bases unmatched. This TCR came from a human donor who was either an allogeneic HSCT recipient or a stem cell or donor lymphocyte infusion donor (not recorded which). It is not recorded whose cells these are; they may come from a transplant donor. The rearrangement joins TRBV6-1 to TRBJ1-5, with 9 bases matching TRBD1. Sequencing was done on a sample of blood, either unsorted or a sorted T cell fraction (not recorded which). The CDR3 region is CATTLGQGNQPQHF. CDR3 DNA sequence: TGTGCCACCACACTCGGACAGGGGAATCAGCCCCAGCATTTT.